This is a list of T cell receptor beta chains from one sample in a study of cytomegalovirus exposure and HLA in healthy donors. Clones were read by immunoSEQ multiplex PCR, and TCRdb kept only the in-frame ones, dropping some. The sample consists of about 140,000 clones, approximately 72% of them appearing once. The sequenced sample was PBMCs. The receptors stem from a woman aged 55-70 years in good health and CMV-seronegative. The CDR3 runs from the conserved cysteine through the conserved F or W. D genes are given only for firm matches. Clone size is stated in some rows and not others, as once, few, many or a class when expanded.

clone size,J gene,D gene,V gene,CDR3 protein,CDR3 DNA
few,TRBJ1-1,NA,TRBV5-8,CASSLGQGWGEAFF,TGTGCCAGCAGCTTGGGGCAGGGATGGGGTGAAGCTTTCTTT
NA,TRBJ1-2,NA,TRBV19,CASSSSGIYGYTF,TGTGCCAGTAGTAGTTCCGGGATCTATGGCTACACCTTC
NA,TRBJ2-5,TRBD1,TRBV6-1,CASSARGQLGEVQYF,TGTGCCAGCAGTGCCCGGGGACAGTTGGGTGAGGTCCAGTACTTC
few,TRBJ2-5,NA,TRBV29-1,CSVALQTQYF,TGCAGCGTTGCCCTACAGACCCAGTACTTC
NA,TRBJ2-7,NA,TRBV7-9,CASSPLGEQYF,TGTGCCAGCAGCCCTCTCGGTGAGCAGTACTTC
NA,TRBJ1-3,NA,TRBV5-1,CASSLGDRTSGNTIYF,TGCGCCAGCAGCTTGGGAGACAGGACCTCTGGAAACACCATATATTTT
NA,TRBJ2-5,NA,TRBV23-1,CASSQYTRGERETQYF,TGCGCCAGCAGTCAATACACCAGGGGGGAAAGGGAGACCCAGTACTTC
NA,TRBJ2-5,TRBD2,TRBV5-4,CASSGGLAAAQETQYF,TGTGCCAGCAGCGGCGGACTAGCGGCAGCCCAAGAGACCCAGTACTTC
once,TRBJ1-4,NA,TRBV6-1,CASSELQGEKLFF,TGTGCCAGCAGTGAATTACAGGGAGAAAAACTGTTTTTT
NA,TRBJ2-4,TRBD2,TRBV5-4,CASSLGGAGGQNIQYF,TGTGCCAGCAGCTTGGGGGGAGCGGGGGGACAAAACATTCAGTACTTC